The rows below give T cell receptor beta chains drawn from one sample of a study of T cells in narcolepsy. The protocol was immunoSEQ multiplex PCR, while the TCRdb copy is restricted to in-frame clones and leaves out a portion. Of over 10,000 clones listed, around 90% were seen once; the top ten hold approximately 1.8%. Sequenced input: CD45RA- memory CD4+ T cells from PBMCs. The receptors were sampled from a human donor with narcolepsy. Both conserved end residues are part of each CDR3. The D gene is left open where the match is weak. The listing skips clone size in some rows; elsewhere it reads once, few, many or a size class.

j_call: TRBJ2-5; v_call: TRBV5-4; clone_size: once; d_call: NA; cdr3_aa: CAGRRGLAETQYF; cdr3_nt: TGTGCCGGACGGAGGGGACTGGCAGAGACCCAGTACTTC
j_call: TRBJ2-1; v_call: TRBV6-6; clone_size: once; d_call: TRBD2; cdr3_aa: CASSTGTTFEEQFF; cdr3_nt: TGTGCCAGCAGCACGGGGACTACCTTTGAAGAGCAGTTCTTC
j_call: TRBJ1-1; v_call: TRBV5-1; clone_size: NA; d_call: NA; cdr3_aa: CASSLARDTEAFF; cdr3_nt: TGCGCCAGCAGCTTGGCCAGGGACACTGAAGCTTTCTTT
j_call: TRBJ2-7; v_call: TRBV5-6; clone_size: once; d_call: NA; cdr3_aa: CASSRTHYEQYF; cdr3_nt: TGTGCCAGCAGCCGGACACACTACGAGCAGTACTTC
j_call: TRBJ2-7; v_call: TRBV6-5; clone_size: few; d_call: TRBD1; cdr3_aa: CASRPGQGGYEQYF; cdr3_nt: TGTGCCAGCAGGCCGGGACAGGGAGGTTACGAGCAGTACTTC
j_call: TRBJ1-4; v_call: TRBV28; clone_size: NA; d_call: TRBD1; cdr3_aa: CASSFPGGLGEKLFF; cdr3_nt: TGTGCCAGCAGTTTCCCAGGGGGCTTGGGTGAAAAACTGTTTTTT
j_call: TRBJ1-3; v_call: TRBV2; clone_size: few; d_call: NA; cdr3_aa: CASSGGNGNTIYF; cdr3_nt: TGTGCCAGCAGTGGGGGCAACGGAAACACCATATATTTT
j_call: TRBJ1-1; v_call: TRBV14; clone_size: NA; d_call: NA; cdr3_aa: CASSPLDREAVNTEAFF; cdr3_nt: TGTGCCAGCAGCCCTTTAGACCGGGAGGCCGTGAACACTGAAGCTTTCTTT
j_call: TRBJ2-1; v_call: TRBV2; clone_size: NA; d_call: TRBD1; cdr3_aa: CASRDRYNNEQFF; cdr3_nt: TGTGCCAGCCGGGACAGATATAACAATGAGCAGTTCTTC
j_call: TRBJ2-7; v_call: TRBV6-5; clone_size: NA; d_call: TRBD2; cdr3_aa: CASSPGGPRSYEQYF; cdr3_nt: TGTGCCAGCAGCCCGGGAGGGCCTCGCTCCTACGAGCAGTACTTC
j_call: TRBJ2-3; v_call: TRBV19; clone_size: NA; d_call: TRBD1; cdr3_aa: CASSMTGGTDTQYF; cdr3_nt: TGTGCCAGTAGTATGACAGGGGGCACAGATACGCAGTATTTT
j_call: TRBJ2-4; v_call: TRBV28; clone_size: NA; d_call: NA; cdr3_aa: CASSLSGQGLAKNIQYF; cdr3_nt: TGTGCCAGCAGTTTAAGTGGTCAGGGTTTAGCCAAAAACATTCAGTACTTC
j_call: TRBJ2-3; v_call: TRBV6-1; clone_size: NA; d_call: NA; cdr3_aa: CASTREQRETDTQYF; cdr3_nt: TGTGCCAGCACCCGGGAGCAAAGGGAAACAGATACGCAGTATTTT
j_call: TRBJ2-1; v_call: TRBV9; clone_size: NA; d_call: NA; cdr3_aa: CASSADSRGSWNEQFF; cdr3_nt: TGTGCCAGCAGCGCGGATAGTAGGGGGAGTTGGAATGAGCAGTTCTTC
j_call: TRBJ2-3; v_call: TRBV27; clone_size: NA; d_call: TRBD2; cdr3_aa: CASSTKGLAPDTQYF; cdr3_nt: TGTGCCAGCAGTACGAAGGGACTAGCGCCAGATACGCAGTATTTT
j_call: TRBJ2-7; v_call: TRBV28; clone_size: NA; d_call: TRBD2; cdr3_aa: CASSWGGRPYEQYF; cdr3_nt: TGTGCCAGCAGTTGGGGCGGGAGACCCTACGAGCAGTACTTC
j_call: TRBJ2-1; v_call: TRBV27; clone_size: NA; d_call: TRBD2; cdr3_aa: CASSGGRFSGRGMGEQFF; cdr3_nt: TGTGCCAGCAGTGGGGGTCGGTTTAGCGGGCGAGGTATGGGTGAGCAGTTCTTC
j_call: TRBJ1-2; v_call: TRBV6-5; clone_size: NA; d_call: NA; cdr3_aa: CASSYDTEIYGYTF; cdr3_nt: TGTGCCAGCAGTTACGATACAGAGATCTATGGCTACACCTTC
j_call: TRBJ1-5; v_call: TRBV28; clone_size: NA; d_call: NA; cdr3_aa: CASSLGANNQPQHF; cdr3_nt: TGTGCCAGCAGCCTTGGGGCGAACAATCAGCCCCAGCATTTT
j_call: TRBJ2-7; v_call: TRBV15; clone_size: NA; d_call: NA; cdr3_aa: CATSRALASSSYEQYF; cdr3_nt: TGTGCCACCAGCAGAGCTTTAGCTTCAAGCTCCTACGAGCAGTACTTC
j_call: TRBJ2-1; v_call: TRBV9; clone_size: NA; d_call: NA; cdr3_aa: CASSASGNNEQFF; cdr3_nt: TGTGCCAGCAGTGCTTCGGGGAACAATGAGCAGTTCTTC
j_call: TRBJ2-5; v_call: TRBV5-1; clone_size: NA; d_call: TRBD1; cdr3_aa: CASSSRDRASGRDHEQYF; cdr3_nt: TGCGCCAGCAGCTCCCGGGACAGGGCGTCCGGACGTGATCATGAGCAGTACTTC
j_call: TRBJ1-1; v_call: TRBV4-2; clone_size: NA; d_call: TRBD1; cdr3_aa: CASSQADRALNTEAFF; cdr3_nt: TGTGCCAGCAGCCAAGCGGACAGGGCCCTGAACACTGAAGCTTTCTTT
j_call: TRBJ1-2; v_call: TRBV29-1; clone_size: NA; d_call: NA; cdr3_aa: CSVEDTAYNYGYTF; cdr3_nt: TGCAGCGTTGAAGACACAGCCTATAACTATGGCTACACCTTC
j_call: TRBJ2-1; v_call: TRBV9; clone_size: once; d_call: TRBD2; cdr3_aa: CASSVGASGRISYNEQFF; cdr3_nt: TGTGCCAGCAGCGTAGGAGCTAGCGGGAGGATCTCCTACAATGAGCAGTTCTTC
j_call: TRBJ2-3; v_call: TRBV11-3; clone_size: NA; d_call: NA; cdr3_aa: CASTDPGPWRVTSTDTQYF; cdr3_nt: TGTGCCAGCACCGACCCCGGCCCCTGGCGGGTTACAAGCACAGATACGCAGTATTTT
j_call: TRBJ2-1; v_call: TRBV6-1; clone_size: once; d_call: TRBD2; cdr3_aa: CASSQAGELTEQFF; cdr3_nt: TGTGCCAGCAGTCAAGCGGGAGAGTTAACTGAGCAGTTCTTC
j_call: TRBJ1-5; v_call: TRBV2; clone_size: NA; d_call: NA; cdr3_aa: CASSLDSRQPQHF; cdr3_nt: TGTGCCAGCAGCTTGGACAGCCGGCAGCCCCAGCATTTT
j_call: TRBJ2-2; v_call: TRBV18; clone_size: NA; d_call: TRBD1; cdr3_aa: CASSPPQGADTGELFF; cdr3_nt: TGTGCCAGCTCACCACCCCAGGGGGCTGACACCGGGGAGCTGTTTTTT
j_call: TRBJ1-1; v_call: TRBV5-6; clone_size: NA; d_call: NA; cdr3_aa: CASSLDSMNTEAFF; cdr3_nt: TGTGCCAGCAGCTTGGACAGTATGAACACTGAAGCTTTCTTT
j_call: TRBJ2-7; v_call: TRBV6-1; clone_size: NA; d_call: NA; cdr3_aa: CASSEYDSAYEQYF; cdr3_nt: TGTGCCAGCAGTGAATATGACTCGGCCTACGAGCAGTACTTC
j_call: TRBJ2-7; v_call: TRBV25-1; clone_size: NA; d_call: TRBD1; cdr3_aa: CASSGTEYEQYF; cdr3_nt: TGTGCCAGCAGCGGGACAGAGTACGAGCAGTACTTC
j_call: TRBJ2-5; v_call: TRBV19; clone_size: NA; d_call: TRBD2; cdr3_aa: CASSTSGLATGETQYF; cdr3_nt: TGTGCCAGTAGTACCTCGGGACTAGCCACGGGCGAGACCCAGTACTTC
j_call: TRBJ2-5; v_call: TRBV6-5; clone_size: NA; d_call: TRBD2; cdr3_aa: CASSRTSGRVETQYF; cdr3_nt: TGTGCCAGCAGCCGGACTAGCGGGAGGGTAGAGACCCAGTACTTC
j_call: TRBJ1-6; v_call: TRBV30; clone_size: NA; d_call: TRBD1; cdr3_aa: CAWLTGSNSPLHF; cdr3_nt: TGTGCCTGGCTGACAGGGTCGAATTCACCCCTCCACTTT
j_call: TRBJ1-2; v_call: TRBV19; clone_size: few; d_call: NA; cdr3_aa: CASSIVGGYYGYTF; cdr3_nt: TGTGCCAGTAGTATAGTAGGCGGCTACTATGGCTACACCTTC
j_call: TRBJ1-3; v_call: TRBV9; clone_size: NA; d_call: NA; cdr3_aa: CASSFRGGTIYF; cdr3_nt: TGTGCCAGCAGCTTTCGGGGAGGCACCATATATTTT
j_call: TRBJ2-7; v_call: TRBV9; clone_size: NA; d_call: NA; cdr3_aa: CASSVGDRPYEQYF; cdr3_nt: TGTGCCAGCAGCGTAGGAGACAGACCTTACGAGCAGTACTTC
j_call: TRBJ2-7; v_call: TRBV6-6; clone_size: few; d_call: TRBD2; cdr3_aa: CASTSSGRATGEQYF; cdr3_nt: TGTGCCAGCACTTCGAGCGGGAGGGCCACAGGTGAGCAGTACTTC
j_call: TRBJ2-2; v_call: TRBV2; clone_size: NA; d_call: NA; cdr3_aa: CASRDYYTGELFF; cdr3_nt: TGTGCCAGCAGGGACTATTACACCGGGGAGCTGTTTTTT
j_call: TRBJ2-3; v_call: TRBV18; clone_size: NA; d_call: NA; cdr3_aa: CASSERDDTDTQYF; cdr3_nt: TGTGCCAGCTCAGAGAGGGATGACACAGATACGCAGTATTTT
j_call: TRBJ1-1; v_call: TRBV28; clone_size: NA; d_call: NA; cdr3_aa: CASSPATGTEAFF; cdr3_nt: TGTGCCAGCAGTCCCGCAACAGGGACTGAAGCTTTCTTT
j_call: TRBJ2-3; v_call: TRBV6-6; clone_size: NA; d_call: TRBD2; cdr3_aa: CASRSGLAGHTDTQYF; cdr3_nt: TGTGCCAGCAGGTCGGGACTAGCGGGCCACACAGATACGCAGTATTTT
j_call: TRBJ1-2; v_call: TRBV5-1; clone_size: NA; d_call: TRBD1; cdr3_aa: CASSLGQGGYTF; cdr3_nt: TGCGCCAGCAGCTTGGGACAGGGGGGCTACACCTTC
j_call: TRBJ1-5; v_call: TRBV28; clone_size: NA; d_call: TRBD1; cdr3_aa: CASSPKGAGGTNQPQHF; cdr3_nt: TGTGCCAGCAGCCCTAAAGGAGCAGGGGGCACCAATCAGCCCCAGCATTTT